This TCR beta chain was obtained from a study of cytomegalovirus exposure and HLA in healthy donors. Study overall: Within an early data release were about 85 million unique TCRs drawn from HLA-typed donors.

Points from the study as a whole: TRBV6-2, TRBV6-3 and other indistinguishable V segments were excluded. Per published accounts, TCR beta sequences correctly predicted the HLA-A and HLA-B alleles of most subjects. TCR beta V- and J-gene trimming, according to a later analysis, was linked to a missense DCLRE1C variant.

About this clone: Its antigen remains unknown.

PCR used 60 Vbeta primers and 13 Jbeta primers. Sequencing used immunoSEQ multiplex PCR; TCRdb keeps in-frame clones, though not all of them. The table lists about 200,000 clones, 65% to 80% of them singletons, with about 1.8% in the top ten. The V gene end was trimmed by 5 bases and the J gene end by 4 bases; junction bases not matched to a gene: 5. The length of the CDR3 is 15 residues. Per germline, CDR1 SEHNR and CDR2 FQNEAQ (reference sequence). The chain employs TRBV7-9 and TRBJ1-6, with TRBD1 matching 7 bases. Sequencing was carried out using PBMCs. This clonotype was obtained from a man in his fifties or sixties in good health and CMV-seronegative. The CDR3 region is CASSHQGDYNSPLHF. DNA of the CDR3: TGTGCCAGCAGCCATCAGGGGGATTATAATTCACCCCTCCACTTT.